What follows are 19 T cell receptor beta chains derived from one specimen sequenced in a study of blood T cells in healthy people across ages. A J-beta primer mix and a sample-barcoded 5' primer were used in a second PCR of roughly 6 to 12 cycles. TCRdb re-called the 5' RACE reads through MiXCR, storing one row per CDR3 protein. In the table there are some 370,000 distinct CDR3 sequences, about 52% of which are singletons. The sequencing sample was made of blood. All receptors come from a man in his sixties in good health.

The rearrangement links TRBV25-1 to TRBJ2-5; the D call may be TRBD1 or TRBD2 (5 bases each). With 1 base removed from V and 4 bases from J, the gap between germline ends came to 16 bases. CDR1 is MGHDK and CDR2 is SYGVNS in the germline V gene. There are 16 residues in the CDR3. The CDR3 reads CASSESRDDRAETQYF. The CDR3 region has the DNA TGTGCCAGCAGTGAATCCAGGGACGATCGTGCAGAGACCCAGTACTTC.

This chain joins TRBV5-6 and TRBJ2-7; TRBD1 aligns across 9 bases. Germline CDR1 reads SGHDT; CDR2 reads YYEEEE. This CDR3 has 15 residues. Trimming removed 4 bases from V and 3 bases from J; junction bases left unmatched: 8. The CDR3 is CASSRYRGQIYEQYF. The CDR3 nucleotides read TGTGCCAGCAGCCGCTACAGGGGGCAAATCTACGAGCAGTACTTC.

The chain links TRBV29-1 to TRBJ2-3; D could derive from TRBD1 or TRBD2 (6 bases each). The CDR3 is 13 residues long. Trimming cost V 5 bases and J 8 bases, with 17 bases left between them. Germline CDR1 and CDR2: SQVTM and ANQGSEA. CDR3 region: CSVPSGEGGTQYF. The CDR3 region has the DNA TGCAGCGTTCCAAGCGGCGAGGGGGGTACGCAGTATTTT.

This clonotype has a handful of counts. The CDR3 coding sequence is TGTGCCAGCAGCTTATTGCCCGATACTTCACCCCTCCACTTT. Its protein product is CASSLLPDTSPLHF. The chain couples TRBV7-9 to TRBJ1-6; D is unresolved. Trimming removed 2 bases at V and 9 bases at J, with 11 bases between. CDR3 size: 14 residues. In germline, CDR1 is SEHNR, CDR2 FQNEAQ (reference sequence). The full variable domain, its missing parts supplied by reference TRBV7-9 and TRBJ1-6, is DTGVSQNPRHKITKRGQNVTFRCDPISEHNRLYWYRQTLGQGPEFLTYFQNEAQLEKSRLLSDRFSAERPKGSFSTLEIQRTEQGDSAMYLCASSLLPDTSPLHFGNGTRLTVT.

The chain couples TRBV3-1 to TRBJ2-1; 13 bases line up with TRBD2. CDR1 LGHDT and CDR2 YNNKEL come from the germline V gene (reference sequence). This CDR3 has 16 amino acids. Trimming cost V 3 bases and J 5 bases; bases outside gene matches: 4. The chain's CDR3 is CASSQPLAGGDNEQFF. In nucleotides, the CDR3 is TGTGCCAGCAGCCAGCCACTAGCGGGAGGGGACAATGAGCAGTTCTTC.

In this sample, this clonotype turned up a few times. The chain carries TRBV12-3 or TRBV12-4 and TRBJ2-5, with 8 bases matching TRBD1. The J call may be mistaken, given a closer DNA end match to TRBJ2-7. The CDR3 runs 14 residues. CDR3: CASSSWTGHSEQYF. The CDR3 DNA reads as TGTGCCAGCAGTTCCTGGACAGGGCACTCCGAGCAGTACTTC.

The chain is built from TRBV20-1 and TRBJ1-2; D may be TRBD1 (6 bases). CDR1 DFQATT and CDR2 SNEGSKA come from the germline V gene (reference sequence). Between the trimmed V and J ends, which lost 5 bases and 0 bases, there was a span of 16 bases. This CDR3 is built from 15 residues. DNA of the CDR3: TGCAGTGCTCCAATCCTCAGGGGAGCTAACTATGGCTACACCTTC. Amino acid sequence: CSAPILRGANYGYTF.

The chain has TRBV2 and TRBJ2-7; TRBD1 might be the D (6 bases). Germline CDR1 SNHLY, CDR2 FYNNEI. The ends were cut back, 5 bases at V and 5 bases at J, with 13 bases in the middle. The CDR3 extends over 13 amino acids. For the CDR3, the DNA is TGTGCCAGCAGTAGGCAGGGGTTCAACGAGCAGTACTTC. As protein: CASSRQGFNEQYF.

The rearrangement uses TRBV7-2 and TRBJ2-5; 8 positions agree with TRBD2. CDR1 is SGHTA and CDR2 is FQGNSA in the germline V gene. The CDR3 is made up of 16 amino acids. With 1 base clipped from V and 5 bases from J, the junction kept 9 bases outside the gene matches. CDR3 DNA: TGTGCCAGCAGCTTAGGAGGGGCGGGAGGCGGGGAGACCCAGTACTTC. It is translated as CASSLGGAGGGETQYF.

As concerns this clonotype: A single base separates this from a much larger clone, so it may be a read error. The J gene is TRBJ2-7, the V gene TRBV29-1, with TRBD2 as a possible D gene (5 bases). Trimming took off 8 bases at V and 2 bases at J, with 16 bases between the two ends. Germline V gene sequence: CDR1 SQVTM, CDR2 ANQGSEA. The CDR3 runs 13 residues. In DNA form, the CDR3 reads TGCAGCACCCAGGACTCCCTTGCCTACGAGCAGTACTTC. This codes for CSTQDSLAYEQYF.

The rearrangement joins TRBV7-6 to TRBJ1-1; a possible D gene is TRBD1 (5 bases). Trimming removed 5 bases at V and 0 bases at J, with 16 bases between. The CDR3 totals 16 residues. The germline CDR1 and CDR2 sequences are SGHVS and FNYEAQ. The CDR3 here is CASSKQTGVMNTEAFF. CDR3 sequence (DNA): TGTGCCAGCAGCAAGCAAACGGGGGTGATGAACACTGAAGCTTTCTTT.

V is TRBV28 and J is TRBJ2-7; D is possibly TRBD2 (5 bases). The assigned J gene may be wrong: the sequence end matches TRBJ2-5 better. Germline-derived CDR1 and CDR2 are MDHEN and SYDVKM. The CDR3 runs 12 residues. For the CDR3, the DNA is TGTGCCAGCAGTCCTGGACTCAAGACCCAGTACTTC. This encodes CASSPGLKTQYF.

The table lists this clonotype with many counts. The chain is built from TRBV20-1 and TRBJ2-7; TRBD2 matches at 7 bases. This CDR3 spans 13 amino acids. Trimming removed 2 bases from V and 9 bases from J; junction bases left unmatched: 10. Per germline, CDR1 DFQATT and CDR2 SNEGSKA (reference sequence). In DNA form, the CDR3 reads TGCAGTGCTAGATTGGCGGGAGTAGGCGGGCAGTACTTC. This translates into CSARLAGVGGQYF.

CDR3 region: CSVGPRGPGGYNEQFF. The DNA for the CDR3 is TGCAGCGTTGGGCCCCGAGGGCCGGGGGGCTACAATGAGCAGTTCTTC. V and J are TRBV29-1 and TRBJ2-1; 7 nucleotides agree with TRBD2. The CDR3 covers 16 residues. The V gene's germline CDR1 is SQVTM and CDR2 ANQGSEA. After removal of 4 bases from V and 3 bases from J, the junction contained 12 bases not matched to a gene.

This clonotype was seen a few times. J is TRBJ2-5 and V is TRBV7-8, with D hard to call. CDR1 and CDR2 from the germline V gene are SGHVS and FQNEAQ. The germline V and J ends were trimmed by 1 base and 2 bases, with 8 bases remaining between them. The CDR3 extends over 14 amino acids. CDR3 in DNA: TGTGCCAGCAGCTTAGGTGCTACACAAGAGACCCAGTACTTC. It codes for CASSLGATQETQYF.

The chain carries TRBV4-3 and TRBJ2-5, with 9 bases aligning to TRBD2. The DNA matches TRBJ2-7 better at its end, which makes the J call doubtful. Germline CDR1 LGHNA, CDR2 YSLEER. There are 15 residues in the CDR3. DNA of the CDR3: TGCGCCAGCAGCCAAGGGGCGGGAGGGATGTACGAGCAGTACTTC. Translating gives CASSQGAGGMYEQYF.

This chain joins TRBV20-1 and TRBJ2-3; 7 positions agree with TRBD2. The CDR3 totals 13 residues. Germline V gives CDR1 DFQATT, CDR2 SNEGSKA (reference sequence). As DNA, the CDR3 is TGCATCCCCGCTGGGGAGGGCCCAGATACGCAGTATTTT. It translates to CIPAGEGPDTQYF.

The V gene is TRBV9, the J gene TRBJ1-3; no clear D. Germline CDR1 reads SGDLS; CDR2 reads YYNGEE. The CDR3 has 14 amino acids. V dropped 3 bases and J dropped 4 bases, with 11 bases sitting between them. Written as DNA, the CDR3 is TGTGCCAGCAGCGGTCAATGGGTCGGAAACACCATATATTTT. This encodes CASSGQWVGNTIYF.

The V and J genes are TRBV4-3 and TRBJ1-1; TRBD1 matches at 9 bases. V gave up 2 bases and J gave up 4 bases; unmatched junction bases: 5. Germline V gene lookup returns CDR1 LGHNA and CDR2 YSLEER. This CDR3 has 15 amino acids. The CDR3 loop is CASSQSDRGGTEAFF. The CDR3 DNA reads TGCGCCAGCAGCCAATCGGACAGGGGCGGCACTGAAGCTTTCTTT.